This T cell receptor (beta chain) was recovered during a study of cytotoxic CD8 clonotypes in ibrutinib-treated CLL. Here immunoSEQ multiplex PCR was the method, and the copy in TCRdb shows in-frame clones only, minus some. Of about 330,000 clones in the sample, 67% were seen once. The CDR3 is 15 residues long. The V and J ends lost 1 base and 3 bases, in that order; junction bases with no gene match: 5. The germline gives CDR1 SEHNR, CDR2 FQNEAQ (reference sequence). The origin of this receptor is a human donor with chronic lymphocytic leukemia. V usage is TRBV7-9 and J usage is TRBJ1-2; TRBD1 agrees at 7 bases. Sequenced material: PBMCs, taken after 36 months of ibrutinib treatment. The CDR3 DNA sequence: TGTGCCAGCAGCTTAGTTGGCAGGGGGTACTATGGCTACACCTTC. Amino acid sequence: CASSLVGRGYYGYTF.